The source of this T cell receptor (beta chain) is a study of shared clonotypes between healthy human individuals. The donors, healthy adults who were HIV-negative, had experienced no recent acute infections or vaccinations. Trimming at V came to 2 bases and at J to 5 bases, leaving 12 bases not matched to a gene. CDR1 is SGHDT, CDR2 YYEEEE, per germline. CDR3 length: 16 amino acids. This clone appeared once. Some clones are missing from TCRdb's copy, which holds only in-frame ones; the method was immunoSEQ multiplex PCR. This sample has 1.4 million or so clones; approximately 98.5% occur once, and the top ten carry over 0.3%.

This rearrangement joins TRBV5-6 to TRBJ2-5, with 7 bases lining up with TRBD1. The TCR was taken from a young man in good health. Input material: naive CD4+ T cells sorted from blood. The subset: CD45RA+ positively selected. CDR3 DNA sequence: TGTGCCAGCAGCTTTGATCGGGCAGGGGGTATCGAGACCCAGTACTTC. It is translated as CASSFDRAGGIETQYF.